The source of this T cell receptor (beta chain) is a study of blood T cell repertoires in COVID-19. The protocol was immunoSEQ multiplex PCR, while the TCRdb copy is restricted to in-frame clones and leaves out a portion. The data hold more than 50,000 clones, with 75% to 90% observed a single time. V was cut by 5 bases and J by 3 bases, with 11 bases left in between. Germline assignment: CDR1 KGHSH and CDR2 LQKENI. The CDR3 spans 13 residues. The rearrangement links TRBV18 to TRBJ2-7; D is possibly TRBD1 (6 bases). The sample taken for sequencing was peripheral blood. The receptor was derived from a man aged 55 to 70 with active COVID-19. The CDR3 DNA is TGTGCCAGCTCAAGTCAGGGGAACTACGAGCAGTACTTC. It codes for CASSSQGNYEQYF.